Sequencing of this T cell receptor (beta chain) was carried out in a study of prognosis after radiotherapy for stage I lung cancer. Study-wide background: Enrollment began in 2018 and ended in 2019; the enrolled patients had stage I non-small cell lung cancer. Squamous cell carcinoma affected six or seven patients, adenocarcinoma roughly twelve. Concurrent therapy with stereotactic body radiotherapy was received by no patient. Distant metastases after radiotherapy occurred in a few patients at a median of about seven months; about 15 showed no significant progression.

V lost 1 base, J lost 2 bases, and 9 bases lay in between. The CDR3 runs to 14 residues. Genomic DNA was subjected to two-round multiplex PCR for amplification of TCR beta CDR3. It was primers specific to each TRBV and TRBJ gene that first-round PCR used. MiXCR was run by TCRdb on the multiplex PCR reads, yielding one entry per CDR3 protein. The table lists about 51,000 distinct CDR3 sequences, about a third of them singletons. This rearrangement joins TRBV12-3 or TRBV12-4 to TRBJ2-7, with D possibly TRBD2 on 5 matching bases. This clonotype originated in a donor over 45 with non-small cell lung cancer. Sample: PBMCs, taken before or after stereotactic body radiation therapy (not recorded which). The CDR3 region has the DNA TGTGCCAGCAGTTTAGTGACTATCGCCTACGAGCAGTACTTC. It translates to CASSLVTIAYEQYF.